The 6 T cell receptor beta chains listed next were all sequenced from one sample in a study of spatial heterogeneity in lung cancer. Time point indicated: sample taken at primary tumor resection. Frozen PBMC, nontumor lung or tumor provided whole RNA, which was sequenced unsorted. TCRdb re-called the 5' RACE reads with MiXCR, one entry per CDR3 protein. The sample contains about 75,000 distinct CDR3 sequences, 10% to 15% of which appear only once. This sample comprised PBMCs, obtained at surgery. These TCRs come from a male donor with early-stage non-small cell lung cancer.

This clonotype has only a few counts. J is TRBJ2-7 and V is TRBV3-1; maybe TRBD2 (5 bases). The CDR3 runs 12 residues. Trimming stripped 8 bases from V and 3 bases from J, with 11 bases between. Germline loops: CDR1 LGHDT, CDR2 YNNKEL (reference sequence). CDR3 region: CASAPGNYEQYF. The DNA of the CDR3 is TGTGCCAGCGCCCCGGGGAACTACGAGCAGTACTTC.

The genes are TRBV25-1 and TRBJ1-5; TRBD1 might be the D (5 bases). The CDR3 contains 15 residues. CDR1 and CDR2 from the germline V gene are MGHDK and SYGVNS. The V and J ends lost 4 bases and 5 bases respectively, with 15 bases between them. The CDR3 coding sequence is TGTGCCAGCAGTGGGGCGGTCGGGGGAGATCAGCCCCAGCATTTT. Translated: CASSGAVGGDQPQHF.

This clonotype was picked up many times. The chain couples TRBV25-1 to TRBJ1-1; the D is unclear. There are 13 residues in the CDR3. Trimming removed 6 bases from V and 1 base from J, with 9 bases in between. In germline, CDR1 is MGHDK, CDR2 SYGVNS. In DNA, the CDR3 is TGTGCCAGCAGCCGTACGAAGAACACTGAAGCTTTCTTT. Its protein is CASSRTKNTEAFF.

The chain recombines TRBV10-3 with TRBJ2-1; possible D gene TRBD1, 5 bases. Per the germline V gene, CDR1 is ENHRY and CDR2 is SYGVKD. The CDR3 sequence is 12 residues long. V lost 5 bases and J lost 8, with 10 bases in between. CDR3 residues: CAISTRADEQFF. For the CDR3, the DNA is TGTGCCATCAGTACCAGGGCAGATGAGCAGTTCTTC.

The V gene is TRBV4-1, the J gene TRBJ2-2; the D call may be TRBD1 or TRBD2 (6 bases each). Trimming shortened V by 4 bases and J by 3 bases, and 18 bases separated the two germline ends. Germline V gene sequence: CDR1 MGHRA, CDR2 YSYEKL. The CDR3 covers 17 residues. The CDR3 DNA reads as TGCGCCAGCAGCCCCATAAGGGGGGCGATTCACACCGGGGAGCTGTTTTTT. It yields the protein CASSPIRGAIHTGELFF.

Of note for this clonotype: This sequence may be a read error, since a much larger clone differs from it by one base. The chain carries TRBV4-1 and TRBJ1-5; D gene uncertain. The CDR3 length is 14 residues. V was trimmed by 4 bases and J by 3 bases, leaving 10 bases between them. The germline gives CDR1 MGHRA, CDR2 YSYEKL. CDR3 in DNA: TGCGCCAGCAGCCTCAGAGAGACCAATCAGCCCCAGCATTTT. This encodes CASSLRETNQPQHF.